This TCR beta chain was sequenced during a study of shared clonotypes between healthy human individuals. Broader study findings: Among donors, clonotype sharing was expected to be affected by sequencing depth.

Clones were read by immunoSEQ multiplex PCR, and TCRdb kept only the in-frame ones, dropping some. The sample consists of around 600,000 clones, approximately 95% of them appearing once. CD45RO-negative cells were positively selected for CCR7, leaving out terminally differentiated effector memory CD45RA+ cells. The CDR3 extends over 16 amino acids. Trimming removed 3 bases from V and 0 bases from J, with 9 bases in between. The germline CDR1 and CDR2 sequences are SNHLY and FYNNEI. About this clone itself: Antigen unknown.

The V call is TRBV2, the J call TRBJ2-6, with D hard to call. The TCR was taken from a woman in her thirties in good health. Specimen: naive CD8+ T cells sorted from blood. In DNA, the CDR3 is TGTGCCAGCAGTGATCGGGCCTACTCTGGGGCCAACGTCCTGACTTTC. Its protein product is CASSDRAYSGANVLTF.